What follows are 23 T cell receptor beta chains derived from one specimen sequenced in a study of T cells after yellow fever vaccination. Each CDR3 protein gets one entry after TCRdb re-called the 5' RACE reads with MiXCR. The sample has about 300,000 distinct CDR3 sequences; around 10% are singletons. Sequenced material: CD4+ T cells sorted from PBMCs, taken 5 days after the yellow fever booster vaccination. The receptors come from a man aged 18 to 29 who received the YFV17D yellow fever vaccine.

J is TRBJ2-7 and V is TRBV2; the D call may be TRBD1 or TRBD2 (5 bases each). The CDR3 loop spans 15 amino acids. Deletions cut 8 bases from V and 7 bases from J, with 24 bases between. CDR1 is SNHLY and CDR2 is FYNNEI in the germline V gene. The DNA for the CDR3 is TGTGCCAGCGGTAGTGAGAGGGGCCCCTATGTTGAGCAGTACGTC. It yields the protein CASGSERGPYVEQYV.

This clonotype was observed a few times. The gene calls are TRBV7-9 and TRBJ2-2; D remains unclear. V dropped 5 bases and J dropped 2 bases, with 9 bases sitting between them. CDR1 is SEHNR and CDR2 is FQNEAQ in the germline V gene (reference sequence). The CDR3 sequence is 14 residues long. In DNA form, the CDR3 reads TGTGCCAGCAGCCACAGTGTCAACACCGGGGAGCTGTTTTTT. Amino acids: CASSHSVNTGELFF.

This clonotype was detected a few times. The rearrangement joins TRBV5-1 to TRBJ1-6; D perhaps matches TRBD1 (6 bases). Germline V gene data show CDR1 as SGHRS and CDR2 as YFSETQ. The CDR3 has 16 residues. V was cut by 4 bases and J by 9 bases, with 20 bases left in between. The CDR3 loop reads CASSALTTGSGSPLHF. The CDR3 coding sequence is TGCGCCAGCAGCGCCCTTACAACAGGGTCTGGTTCACCCCTCCACTTT.

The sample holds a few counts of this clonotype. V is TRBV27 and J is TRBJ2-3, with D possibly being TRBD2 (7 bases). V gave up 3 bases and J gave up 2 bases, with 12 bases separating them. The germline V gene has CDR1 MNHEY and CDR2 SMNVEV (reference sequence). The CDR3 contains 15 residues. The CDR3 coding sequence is TGTGCCAGCAGTTTGGGGGGGCCGCTCACAGATACGCAGTATTTT. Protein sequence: CASSLGGPLTDTQYF.

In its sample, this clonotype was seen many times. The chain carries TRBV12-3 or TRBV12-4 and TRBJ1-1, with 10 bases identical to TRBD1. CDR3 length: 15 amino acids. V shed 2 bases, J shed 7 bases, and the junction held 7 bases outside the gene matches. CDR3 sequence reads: CASSLTRQGANEAFF. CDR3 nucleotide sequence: TGTGCCAGCAGTTTAACAAGACAGGGGGCTAATGAAGCTTTCTTT.

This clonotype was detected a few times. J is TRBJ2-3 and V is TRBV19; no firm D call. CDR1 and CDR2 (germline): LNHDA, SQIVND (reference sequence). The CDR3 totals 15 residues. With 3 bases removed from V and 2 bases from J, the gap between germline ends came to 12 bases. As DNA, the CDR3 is TGTGCCAGTAGTATCTTTGCTGACCCCACAGATACGCAGTATTTT. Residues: CASSIFADPTDTQYF.

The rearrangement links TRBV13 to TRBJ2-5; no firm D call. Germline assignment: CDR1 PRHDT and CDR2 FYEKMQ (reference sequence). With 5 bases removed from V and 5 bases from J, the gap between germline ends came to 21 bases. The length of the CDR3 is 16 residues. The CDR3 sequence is CASSPWRQGYGETQYF. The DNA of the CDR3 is TGTGCCAGCAGCCCTTGGAGACAAGGGTACGGGGAGACCCAGTACTTC.

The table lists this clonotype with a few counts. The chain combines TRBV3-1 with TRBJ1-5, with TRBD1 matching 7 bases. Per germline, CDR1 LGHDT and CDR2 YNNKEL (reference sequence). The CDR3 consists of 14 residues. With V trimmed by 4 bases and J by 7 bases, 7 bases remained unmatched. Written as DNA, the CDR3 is TGTGCCAGCAGCCGGGGACAGCCAGCCCAGCCCCAGCATTTT. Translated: CASSRGQPAQPQHF.

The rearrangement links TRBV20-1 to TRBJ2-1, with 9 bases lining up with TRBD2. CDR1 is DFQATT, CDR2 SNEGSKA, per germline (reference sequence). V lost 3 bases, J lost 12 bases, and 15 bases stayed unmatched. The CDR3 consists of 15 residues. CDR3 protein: CSASTGGLAGSMQFF. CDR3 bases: TGCAGTGCTAGTACCGGTGGGCTAGCGGGGTCGATGCAGTTCTTC.

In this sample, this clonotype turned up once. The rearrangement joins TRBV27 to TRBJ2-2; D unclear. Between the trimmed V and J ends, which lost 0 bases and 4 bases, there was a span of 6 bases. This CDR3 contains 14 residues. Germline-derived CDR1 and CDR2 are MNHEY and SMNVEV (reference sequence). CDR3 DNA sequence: TGTGCCAGCAGTTTATCAGCTCCCACCGGGGAGCTGTTTTTT. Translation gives CASSLSAPTGELFF.

Written as DNA, the CDR3 is TGTGCCAGCAGTGTTGGGACAGGGGGCGAAGGCTACACCTTC. Encoded protein: CASSVGTGGEGYTF. This chain uses TRBV28 with TRBJ1-2, with TRBD1 identical over 12 bases. The CDR3 loop spans 14 amino acids. Germline V CDR1 and CDR2: MDHEN, SYDVKM. V was pared by 5 bases and J by 8 bases, with 6 bases of the junction left unmatched.

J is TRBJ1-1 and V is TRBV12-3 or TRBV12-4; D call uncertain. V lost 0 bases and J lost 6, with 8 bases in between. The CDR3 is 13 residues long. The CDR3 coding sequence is TGTGCCAGCAGTTTAGCAGGGTTCGCTGAAGCTTTCTTT. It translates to CASSLAGFAEAFF.

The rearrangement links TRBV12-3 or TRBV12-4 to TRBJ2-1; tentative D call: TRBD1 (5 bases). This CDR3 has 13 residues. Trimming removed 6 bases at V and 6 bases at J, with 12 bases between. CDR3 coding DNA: TGTGCCAGCAGCCTCCTGACAGCCAATGAGCAGTTCTTC. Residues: CASSLLTANEQFF.

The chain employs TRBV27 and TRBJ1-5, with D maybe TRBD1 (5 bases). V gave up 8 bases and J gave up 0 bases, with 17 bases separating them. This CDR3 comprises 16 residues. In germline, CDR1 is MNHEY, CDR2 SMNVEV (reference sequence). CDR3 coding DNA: TGTGCCAGCTCACAGACGGGGCTCTATAGCAATCAGCCCCAGCATTTT. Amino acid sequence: CASSQTGLYSNQPQHF.

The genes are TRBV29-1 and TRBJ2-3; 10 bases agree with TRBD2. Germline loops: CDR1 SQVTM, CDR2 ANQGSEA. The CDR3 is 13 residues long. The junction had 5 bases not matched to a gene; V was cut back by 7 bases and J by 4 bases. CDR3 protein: CSASGGGADTQYF. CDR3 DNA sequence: TGCAGCGCCAGCGGGGGGGGCGCAGATACGCAGTATTTT.

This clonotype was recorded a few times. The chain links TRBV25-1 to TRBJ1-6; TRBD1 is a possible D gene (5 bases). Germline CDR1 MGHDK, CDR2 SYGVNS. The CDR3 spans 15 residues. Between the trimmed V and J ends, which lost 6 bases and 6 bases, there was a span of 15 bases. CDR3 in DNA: TGTGCCAGCAGGGGAGTGGCAGGGAGTAATTCACCCCTCCACTTT. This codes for CASRGVAGSNSPLHF.

The DNA of the CDR3 is TGTGCCAGCAGTGTGACTAGCGACAATGAGCAGTTCTTC. Protein sequence: CASSVTSDNEQFF. This chain links TRBV6-1 with TRBJ2-1; 8 bases are shared with TRBD2. The CDR3 extends over 13 amino acids. Germline trimming cut 4 bases from V and 5 bases from J; bases unmatched to any gene: 1. Germline CDR1 reads MNHNS; CDR2 reads SASEGT.

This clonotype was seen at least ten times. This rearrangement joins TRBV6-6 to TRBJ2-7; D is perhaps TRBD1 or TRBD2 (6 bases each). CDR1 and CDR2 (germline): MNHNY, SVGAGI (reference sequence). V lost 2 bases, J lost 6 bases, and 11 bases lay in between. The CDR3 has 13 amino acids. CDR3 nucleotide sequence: TGTGCCAGCAGTTACGGGGGGCAGGGCGAGCAGTACTTC. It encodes CASSYGGQGEQYF.

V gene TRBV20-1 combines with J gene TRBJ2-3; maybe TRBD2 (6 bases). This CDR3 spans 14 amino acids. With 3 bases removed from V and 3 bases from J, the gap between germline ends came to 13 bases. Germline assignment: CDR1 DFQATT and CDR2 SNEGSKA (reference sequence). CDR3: CSASLGGSTDTQYF. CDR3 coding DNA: TGCAGTGCTAGCCTCGGGGGTTCTACAGATACGCAGTATTTT.

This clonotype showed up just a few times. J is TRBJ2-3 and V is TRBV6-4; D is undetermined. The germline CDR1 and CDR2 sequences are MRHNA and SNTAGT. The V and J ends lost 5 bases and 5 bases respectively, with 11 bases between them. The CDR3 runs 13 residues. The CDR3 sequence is CASSSRERDTQYF. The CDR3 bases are TGTGCCAGCAGTAGTAGGGAAAGAGATACGCAGTATTTT.

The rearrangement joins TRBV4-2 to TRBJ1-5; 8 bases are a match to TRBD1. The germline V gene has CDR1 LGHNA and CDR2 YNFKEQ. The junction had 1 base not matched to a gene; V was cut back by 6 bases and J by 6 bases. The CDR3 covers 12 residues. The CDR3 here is CASSQGAQPQHF. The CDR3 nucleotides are TGTGCCAGCAGTCAGGGGGCTCAGCCCCAGCATTTT.

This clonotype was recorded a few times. This CDR3 reads CASSPVRSHGYTF. In DNA, the CDR3 is TGTGCCAGCAGCCCGGTCAGGAGCCATGGCTACACCTTC. The chain uses TRBV5-6 and TRBJ1-2; D unresolved. The CDR3 spans 13 residues. V was clipped by 4 bases and J by 6 bases, with 13 bases between them. CDR1 and CDR2 from the germline V gene are SGHDT and YYEEEE.

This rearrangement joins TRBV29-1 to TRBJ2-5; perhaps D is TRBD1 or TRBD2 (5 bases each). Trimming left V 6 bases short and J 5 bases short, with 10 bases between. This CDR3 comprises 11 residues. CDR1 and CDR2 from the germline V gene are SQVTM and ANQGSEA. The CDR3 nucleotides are TGCAGCGTGGGGGTAGGGGAGACCCAGTACTTC. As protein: CSVGVGETQYF. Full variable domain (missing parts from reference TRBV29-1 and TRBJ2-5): SAVISQKPSRDICQRGTSLTIQCQVDSQVTMMFWYRQQPGQSLTLIATANQGSEATYESGFVIDKFPISRPNLTFSTLTVSNMSPEDSSIYLCSVGVGETQYFGPGTRLLVL.